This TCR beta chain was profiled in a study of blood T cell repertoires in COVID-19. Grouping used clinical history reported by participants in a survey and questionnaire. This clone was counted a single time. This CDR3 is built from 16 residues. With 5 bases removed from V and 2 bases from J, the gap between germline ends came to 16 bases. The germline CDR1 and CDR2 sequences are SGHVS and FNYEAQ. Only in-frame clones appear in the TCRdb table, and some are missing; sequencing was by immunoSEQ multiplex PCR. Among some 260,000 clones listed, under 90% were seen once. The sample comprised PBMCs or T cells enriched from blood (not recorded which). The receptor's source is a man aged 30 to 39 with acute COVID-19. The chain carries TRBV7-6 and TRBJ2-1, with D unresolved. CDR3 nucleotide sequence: TGTGCCAGCAGCCCCGACGGCGGAGTAGCCTACAATGAGCAGTTCTTC. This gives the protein CASSPDGGVAYNEQFF.